The rows below give T cell receptor beta chains drawn from one sample of a study of vaccination and CD4 T cells after COVID-19. TCRdb analysed the PCR reads with MiXCR anew, one entry per CDR3 protein. The table includes approximately 20,000 distinct CDR3 sequences, under 25% detected once. Their cognate antigens are unknown. Sample: cultured CD4+ T cells from blood. The receptors here all came from a human donor with COVID-19. CDR3s include the opening cysteine and the closing phenylalanine or tryptophan. The D gene is left open where the match is weak. Size is omitted from some rows. Given values are once, few, many or a class for expanded clones.

size | J | D | V | DNA | CDR3
NA | TRBJ2-7 | TRBD2 | TRBV6-5 | TGTGCCAGCGGTTTGGGAGGGGTCGGCTACGAGCAGTACTTC | CASGLGGVGYEQYF
few | TRBJ1-2 | NA | TRBV11-2 | TGTGCCAGCAGCGAAGACAGATCCTGGTATGGCTACACCTTC | CASSEDRSWYGYTF
few | TRBJ1-3 | NA | TRBV28 | TGTGCCAGCAGTTTTGACAGACTCTCTGGAAACACCATATATTTT | CASSFDRLSGNTIYF
few | TRBJ2-7 | TRBD2 | TRBV20-1 | TGCAGTGCCAATAGCGGGGGAAGCTCCTACGAGCAGTACTTC | CSANSGGSSYEQYF
NA | TRBJ1-1 | TRBD1 | TRBV6-1 | TGTGCCAGCACCCGACAGGGGGGGACTGAAGCTTTCTTT | CASTRQGGTEAFF
NA | TRBJ2-7 | TRBD2 | TRBV5-4 | TGTGCCAGCAGCTTGGACGGCGGGGGGGCCTTCGAGCAGTACTTC | CASSLDGGGAFEQYF
NA | TRBJ2-7 | NA | TRBV25-1 | TGTGCCAGCAGTGACGCGGCAGCTCTAACCTACGAGCAGTACTTC | CASSDAAALTYEQYF
few | TRBJ2-5 | TRBD2 | TRBV5-1 | TGCGCCAGCAGCTTGGCCCCTAGCGGGGGCCAAGAGACCCAGTACTTC | CASSLAPSGGQETQYF
NA | TRBJ2-7 | TRBD1 | TRBV4-1 | TGCGCCAGCAGCCGACCGGGACAGGGGAATTCCTACGAGCAGTACTTC | CASSRPGQGNSYEQYF
few | TRBJ2-7 | NA | TRBV11-2 | TGTGCCAGCAGCCCAGGAGGGGCAGGGGTAACTAACGAGCAGTACTTC | CASSPGGAGVTNEQYF